This note documents a single T cell receptor (beta chain) sequence. What it binds is unknown. These data are taken from a study of cytomegalovirus exposure and HLA in healthy donors. General observations from the study: Researchers catalogued approximately 160 TCR beta chains as cytomegalovirus-associated.

Sampled while nominally healthy, donors likely had unrecorded immune exposures. 13 Jbeta primers and 60 Vbeta primers were used for the PCR. The method was immunoSEQ multiplex PCR; TCRdb's version includes in-frame clones alone and lacks a portion of them. Among 210,000 or so clones listed, around 89% were seen once. In germline, CDR1 is SGDLS, CDR2 YYNGEE. Trimming left V 0 bases short and J 0 bases short, with 13 bases between. CDR3 length equals 17 residues. The sequencing sample was made of PBMCs. This clonotype was sampled from a woman aged 18-35 years in good health and CMV-seronegative. The J gene is TRBJ2-1, the V gene TRBV9; perhaps TRBD2 as D (5 bases). The CDR3 DNA follows: TGTGCCAGCAGCGTAGCCTACGGGGATCGCTCCTACAATGAGCAGTTCTTC. Its translation is CASSVAYGDRSYNEQFF. Variable domain in full (rest from reference TRBV9 and TRBJ2-1): DSGVTQTPKHLITATGQRVTLRCSPRSGDLSVYWYQQSLDQGLQFLIQYYNGEERAKGNILERFSAQQFPDLHSELNLSSLELGDSALYFCASSVAYGDRSYNEQFFGPGTRLTVL.